The clone carrying this TCR beta chain has a handful of counts. Its antigen is currently unknown. This sample is part of a study of PD-1 blockade in classical Hodgkin lymphoma. Findings and limits, study-wide: Newly diagnosed patients reportedly had lower baseline TCR diversity than healthy donors.

Time point indicated: cycle 4 day 1 (C4D1), after more than five weeks of nivolumab. All trial patients relapsed after autologous stem cell transplantation. Method: immunoSEQ multiplex PCR; TCRdb's copy keeps in-frame clones and lacks some. This sample has 25,000 or so clones, with roughly 90% found just once. This clonotype was sampled from a human donor with classical Hodgkin lymphoma. Here the sequenced sample was peripheral blood mononuclear cells (PBMCs), taken before the fourth cycle of nivolumab.

CDR3 region: CASSQGNGQGGGYTF. Here the CDR3 DNA reads TGCGCCAGCAGCCAAGGGAATGGACAGGGCGGTGGCTACACCTTC. J is TRBJ1-2 and V is TRBV4-1; 8 bases fit TRBD1. Germline V gene lookup returns CDR1 MGHRA and CDR2 YSYEKL. J lost 7 bases, V lost 1 base, and 8 bases had no gene match. This CDR3 region has 15 residues.